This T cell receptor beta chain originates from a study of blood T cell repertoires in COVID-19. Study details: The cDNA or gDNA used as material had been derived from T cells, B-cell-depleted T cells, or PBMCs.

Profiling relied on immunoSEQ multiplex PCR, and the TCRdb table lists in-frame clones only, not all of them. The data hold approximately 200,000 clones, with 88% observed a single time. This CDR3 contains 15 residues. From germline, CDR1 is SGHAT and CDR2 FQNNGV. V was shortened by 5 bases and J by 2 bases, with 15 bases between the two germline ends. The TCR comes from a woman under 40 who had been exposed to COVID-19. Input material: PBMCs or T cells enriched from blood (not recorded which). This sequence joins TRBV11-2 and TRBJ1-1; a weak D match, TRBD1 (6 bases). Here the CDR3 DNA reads TGTGCCAGCAGCGCTAACAGGGTGGGCAACACTGAAGCTTTCTTT. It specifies CASSANRVGNTEAFF.